Sequencing of this T cell receptor beta chain was carried out in a study of T cell repertoires and Cas9 in healthy adults. Whole-study context: Characterization of SpCas9-reactive CD4 and CD8 T cells covered multi-effector potency, cytotoxicity and lineage. Study outcomes and limitations: SpCas9-reactive regulatory T cells reportedly mitigated SpCas9-reactive effector T cells in vitro.

This table comes from immunoSEQ multiplex PCR, and its TCRdb copy is limited to in-frame clones, with some not included. The sample shows about 15,000 clones, 89% of them seen only once. Germline CDR1 DFQATT, CDR2 SNEGSKA (reference sequence). The CDR3 is 11 amino acids. This clone was recorded only once. Its matching antigen is unknown. The chain links TRBV20-1 to TRBJ2-5, with TRBD2 matching over 7 bases. The DNA end favors TRBJ2-7, so the J call may be wrong. Sequenced input: Tregs (CD4+, CD25+, CD127-, CD137-, CD154-) from PBMCs; culture status not recorded. The TCR comes from a human donor in good health. This CDR3 is CSAGGVYEQYF. The CDR3 coding sequence is TGCAGTGCGGGGGGGGTATACGAGCAGTACTTC.